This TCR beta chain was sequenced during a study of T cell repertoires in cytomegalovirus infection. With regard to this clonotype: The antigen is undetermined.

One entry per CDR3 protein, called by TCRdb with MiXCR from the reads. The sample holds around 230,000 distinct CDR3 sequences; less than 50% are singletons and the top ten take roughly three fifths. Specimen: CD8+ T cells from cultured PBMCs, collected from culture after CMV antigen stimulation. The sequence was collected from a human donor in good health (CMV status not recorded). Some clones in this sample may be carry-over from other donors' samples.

CDR3 loop: CASSRVAGEAGELFF. In DNA form, the CDR3 reads TGTGCCAGCAGCAGGGTAGCGGGAGAGGCCGGGGAGCTGTTTTTT. The V and J genes are TRBV7-3 and TRBJ2-2, with 9 bases matching TRBD2. V was pared by 5 bases and J by 6 bases, with 7 bases of the junction left unmatched. The CDR3 extends over 15 amino acids. CDR1 is SGHTA and CDR2 is FQGTGA in the germline V gene.